These 2 T cell receptor beta chains were all obtained from the same sample, sequenced in a study of blood T cell repertoires in COVID-19. The table came from immunoSEQ multiplex PCR; TCRdb's copy has only in-frame clones and leaves some out. The profile shows fewer than 350,000 clones, approximately 91% of them singletons. The sequenced material came from PBMCs or T cells enriched from blood (not recorded which). The receptors shown here come from a woman aged 40 to 50 with acute COVID-19.

The rearrangement links TRBV28 to TRBJ1-5; a weak D match, TRBD1 (6 bases). CDR1 is MDHEN, CDR2 SYDVKM, per germline. V dropped 4 bases and J dropped 6 bases, with 16 bases sitting between them. The CDR3 extends over 15 amino acids. Here the CDR3 DNA reads TGTGCCAGCAGTTGGGGGGGCGGTGGGGTTCAGCCCCAGCATTTT. It yields the protein CASSWGGGGVQPQHF. The full variable domain, in which reference TRBV28 and TRBJ1-5 provide the parts outside the CDR3, is DVKVTQSSRYLVKRTGEKVFLECVQDMDHENMFWYRQDPGLGLRLIYFSYDVKMKEKGDIPEGYSVSREKKERFSLILESASTNQTSMYLCASSWGGGGVQPQHFGDGTRLSIL.

The rearrangement links TRBV12-3 or TRBV12-4 to TRBJ1-2; D might be TRBD1 (5 bases). V lost 6 bases and J 3 bases, leaving 11 bases between the germline ends. This CDR3 spans 13 amino acids. The CDR3 sequence: CASSGHFDYGYTF. The CDR3 coding sequence is TGTGCCAGCAGCGGACATTTCGACTATGGCTACACCTTC.